Listed here is a single T cell receptor beta chain. This specimen belongs to a study of control samples from healthy donors and cancer patients. From germline, CDR1 is LNHDA and CDR2 SQIVND (reference sequence). This CDR3 is 11 amino acids long. The V end was cut by 6 bases, the J end by 2 bases, with 3 bases between. Clones were read by immunoSEQ multiplex PCR, and TCRdb kept only the in-frame ones, dropping some. The table records 93,000 or so clones, around 88% of them present only once. This rearrangement joins TRBV19 to TRBJ2-3; D is undetermined. Sequenced material: PBMCs. This receptor was obtained from a man aged 55 to 69 with lung cancer. The CDR3: CASRTTDTQYF. As DNA, the CDR3 is TGTGCCAGTAGAACCACAGATACGCAGTATTTT.